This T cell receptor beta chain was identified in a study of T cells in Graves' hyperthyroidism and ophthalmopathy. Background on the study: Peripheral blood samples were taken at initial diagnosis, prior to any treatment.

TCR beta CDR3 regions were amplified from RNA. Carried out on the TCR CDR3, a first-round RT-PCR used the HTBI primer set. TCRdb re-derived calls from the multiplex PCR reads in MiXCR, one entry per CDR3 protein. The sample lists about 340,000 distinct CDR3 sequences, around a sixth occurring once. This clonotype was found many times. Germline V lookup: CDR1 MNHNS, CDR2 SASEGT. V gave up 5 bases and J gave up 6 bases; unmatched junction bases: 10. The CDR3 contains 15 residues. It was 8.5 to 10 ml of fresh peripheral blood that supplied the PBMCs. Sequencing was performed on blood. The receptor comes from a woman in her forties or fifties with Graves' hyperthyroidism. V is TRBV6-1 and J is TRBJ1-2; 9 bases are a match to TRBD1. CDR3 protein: CASSKPGTGIDGYTF. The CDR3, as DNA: TGTGCCAGCAGTAAACCCGGGACAGGGATCGATGGCTACACCTTC.